This T cell receptor beta chain derives from a study of T cells in Graves' hyperthyroidism and ophthalmopathy. Many counts were recorded for this clonotype. Deletions cut 7 bases from V and 8 bases from J, with 12 bases between. Germline CDR1 reads MDHEN; CDR2 reads SYDVKM. The CDR3 covers 13 residues. Amplified TCR beta CDR3 regions derived from RNA transcripts. An initial round of RT-PCR targeting the TCR CDR3 relied on the HTBI primer set. TCRdb passed the multiplex PCR reads through MiXCR, listing each CDR3 protein once. The sample holds 370,000 or so distinct CDR3 sequences, roughly 13% seen once.

J is TRBJ1-6 and V is TRBV28; D not resolved. This receptor was identified in a man under 40 with Graves' hyperthyroidism that later progressed to Graves' ophthalmopathy. The sequencing sample was made of blood. This chain's CDR3 is CASTPMADSPLHF. CDR3 coding DNA: TGTGCCAGCACTCCGATGGCGGATTCACCCCTCCACTTT.